These T cell receptor beta chains were read from a single sample in a study of T cells expressing NK-cell markers. With the 5' RACE reads reprocessed, TCRdb shows one record per CDR3 protein and no DNA. Its clone listing holds about 550,000 distinct CDR3 sequences. Sequenced material: blood T cells: a sorted CD56 or NKG2C T cell subset, CD4+ or CD8+ T cells, or bulk PBMC T cells (not recorded which). The receptors stem from a man aged 18 to 35 in good health. CDR3s include the opening cysteine and the closing phenylalanine or tryptophan.

CDR3 protein	V gene	J gene
CASSLIVAGEAFF	TRBV27	TRBJ1-1
CASIWGANTGELFF	TRBV7-9	TRBJ2-2
CSAHDSTLQETQYF	TRBV20-1	TRBJ2-5
CASSFETIGDEQYF	TRBV7-2	TRBJ2-7
CASSAGRGFSSSYNSPLHF	TRBV9	TRBJ1-6
CASSLNERIGEQFF	TRBV12-3/TRBV12-4	TRBJ2-1
CSARVGSGSFLDNEQFF	TRBV20-1	TRBJ2-1
CASSQTGTSGNNEQFF	TRBV14	TRBJ2-1
CASSLGGTGYTGELFF	TRBV5-5	TRBJ2-2
CASSFFAPPQHF	TRBV28	TRBJ1-5
CASSVLQETQYF	TRBV7-9	TRBJ2-5
CATTTAYNEQFF	TRBV10-3	TRBJ2-1
CASSFAVNTEAFF	TRBV11-2	TRBJ1-1
CASSPSTVFGYTF	TRBV5-1	TRBJ1-2
CASSEQGESNSPLHF	TRBV9	TRBJ1-6
CASSFGDGVYNEQFF	TRBV5-1	TRBJ2-1
CASSATGGDTQYF	TRBV25-1	TRBJ2-3
CASSPGWGGPTDTQYF	TRBV14	TRBJ2-3
CASSRDFYNEQFF	TRBV27	TRBJ2-1
CASSAGGPRGETQYF	TRBV12-3/TRBV12-4	TRBJ2-5
CASSLVRPWVSYNEQFF	TRBV5-6	TRBJ2-1
CASSLGPGGGDTEAFF	TRBV5-1	TRBJ1-1
CASSYSRGGVYNEQFF	TRBV6-5	TRBJ2-1
CAWSAGRGLETQYF	TRBV30	TRBJ2-5
CAISEGLAETYEQYF	TRBV10-3	TRBJ2-7
CASSPQGVGRLYNEQFF	TRBV6-1	TRBJ2-1
CASSLVAGALREQYF	TRBV5-5	TRBJ2-7
CASSRYDRYNEQFF	TRBV5-5	TRBJ2-1
CASSQGLAGGMGYNEQFF	TRBV5-1	TRBJ2-1
CASSYIGRLTDTQYF	TRBV6-5	TRBJ2-3
CASSPIGRSGNTIYF	TRBV7-2	TRBJ1-3